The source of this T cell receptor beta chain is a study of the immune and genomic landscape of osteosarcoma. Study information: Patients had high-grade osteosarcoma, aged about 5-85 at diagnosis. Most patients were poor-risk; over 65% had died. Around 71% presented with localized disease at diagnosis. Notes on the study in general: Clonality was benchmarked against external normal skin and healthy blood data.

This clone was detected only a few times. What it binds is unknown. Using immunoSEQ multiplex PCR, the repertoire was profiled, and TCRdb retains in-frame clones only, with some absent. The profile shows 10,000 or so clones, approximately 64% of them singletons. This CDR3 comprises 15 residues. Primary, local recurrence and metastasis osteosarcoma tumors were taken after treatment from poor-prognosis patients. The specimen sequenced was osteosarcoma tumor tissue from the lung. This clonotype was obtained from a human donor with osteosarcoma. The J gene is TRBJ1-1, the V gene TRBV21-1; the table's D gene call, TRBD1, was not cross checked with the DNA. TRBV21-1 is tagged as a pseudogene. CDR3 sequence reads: CASSGRTTDATEAFF. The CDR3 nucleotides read TGTGCCAGCAGCGGCCGGACAACGGATGCCACTGAAGCTTTCTTT.